This TCR beta chain appears in the sequencing data of a study of blood T cell repertoires in COVID-19. Study background: COVID-19 samples collected from the United States, Italy and Spain covered acute and convalescent phases. Sample material is recorded as cDNA or gDNA derived from T cells, B-cell-depleted T cells, or PBMCs.

Germline V lookup: CDR1 LNHDA, CDR2 SQIVND (reference sequence). The V end was cut by 0 bases, the J end by 5 bases, with 8 bases between. This CDR3 is built from 14 residues. Only in-frame clones appear in the TCRdb table, and some are missing; sequencing was by immunoSEQ multiplex PCR. The sample includes 75,000 or so clones, 88% seen only once; the top ten take about 27%. The source is a man aged 45-60 years with acute or convalescent COVID-19. Sequenced material: peripheral blood. V usage is TRBV19 and J usage is TRBJ1-3, with D possibly being TRBD1 (5 bases). Here the CDR3 DNA reads TGTGCCAGTAGTATAGAAGGGGTTAGAAACACCATATATTTT. Amino acids: CASSIEGVRNTIYF.